The clone carrying this T cell receptor (beta chain) has ten or more counts. In the original workflow: From reference gene primer amplification, estimates of nucleated cell counts were derived. The method was immunoSEQ multiplex PCR; TCRdb's version includes in-frame clones alone and lacks a portion of them. The V and J calls and the clone size are those of that table, but D and trimming were determined from the DNA. This table has under 200,000 clones, roughly 85% appearing once. This specimen belongs to a study of blood T cell repertoires in COVID-19. Adults between about 18 and 95 years of age took part from 20 to 25 US areas. Participants had their cohort set by participant-reported clinical history. This CDR3 has 15 residues. The J segment lost 2 bases and the V segment lost 2 bases, leaving 5 bases of the junction unmatched. From germline, CDR1 is SGHNT and CDR2 YYREEE (reference sequence).

This receptor was identified in a man aged 60-69 years who had recovered from COVID-19. J is TRBJ2-5 and V is TRBV5-4; TRBD2 matches at 8 bases. Source material: PBMCs or T cells enriched from blood (not recorded which). The CDR3 DNA sequence: TGTGCCAGCAGCTTAAGCGGGACTAGTCAAGAGACCCAGTACTTC. As protein: CASSLSGTSQETQYF.